This T cell receptor (beta chain) was recorded in a study of shared clonotypes between healthy human individuals. Broader study findings: Larger richness was generally estimated for naive than memory subsets. There were few donors, and this limited the genetic and exposure-history diversity represented.

The CDR3 covers 14 residues. Germline CDR1 and CDR2: SGHRS and YFSETQ. The ends lost 3 bases at V and 7 bases at J; junction bases unmatched: 6. It was CD45RO-negative cells, positively selected for CCR7, that made up naive CD8 cells, with terminally differentiated effector memory CD45RA+ cells excluded. Sequencing was performed with immunoSEQ multiplex PCR; in TCRdb, only in-frame clones are kept and a portion is missing. The sample lists around 1.9 million clones; approximately 94% were seen once. Remarks on this clone: Its specificity is unknown.

The clonotype originates from a man aged 18 to 30 in good health. Some clones in this sample may be carry-over from other donors' samples. What was sequenced was naive CD8+ T cells from PBMCs. V and J are TRBV5-1 and TRBJ2-1; 8 bases line up with TRBD1. The CDR3 bases are TGCGCCAGCAGCTGGGGACAGGCCTTAAATGAGCAGTTCTTC. Translated, it gives CASSWGQALNEQFF.